This TCR beta chain stems from a study of blood T cell repertoires in COVID-19. Study-level background: From the United States, Italy and Spain came samples of acute and convalescent COVID-19.

Libraries were prepared by immunoSEQ multiplex PCR; TCRdb keeps only in-frame clonotypes and omits some of them. The sample lists about 430,000 clones, approximately 92% occurring once. Trimming shortened V by 3 bases and J by 0 bases, and 6 bases separated the two germline ends. Germline V gene data show CDR1 as ENHRY and CDR2 as SYGVKD. This CDR3 contains 14 residues. The source is a man aged 25-45 years who had recovered from COVID-19. The chain has TRBV10-3 and TRBJ1-5; D uncertain. Input material: PBMCs or T cells enriched from blood (not recorded which). CDR3 coding DNA: TGTGCCATCAGTGAAAACGGTAGCAATCAGCCCCAGCATTTT. Its translation: CAISENGSNQPQHF.